Listed here are 19 T cell receptor beta chains from one sample, sequenced in a study of Ad26.COV2.S vaccination and SARS-CoV-2 variants. Treatment indicated: about 20 received Ad26.COV2.S at low or high dose, single or two shots; 5 received placebo; per-sample allocation not given. The samples date from day 63 after the first vaccine or placebo injection. The method was immunoSEQ multiplex PCR; TCRdb's version includes in-frame clones alone and lacks a portion of them. The table lists about 410,000 clones, 89% of them singletons. This material consisted of peripheral blood, taken in a trial of Ad26.COV2.S vaccine versus placebo. These receptors came from a person between 18 and 65 years old who received the Ad26.COV2.S COVID-19 vaccine or a placebo.

V and J are TRBV11-2 and TRBJ2-1; TRBD1 agrees at 12 bases. CDR1 and CDR2 from the germline V gene are SGHAT and FQNNGV. V lost 1 base to trimming and J lost 6 bases; unmatched junction nucleotides: 4. This CDR3 is built from 16 residues. CDR3 nucleotides: TGTGCCAGCAGCTTAGGGGGACAGGGGGCGGGCAATGAGCAGTTCTTC. Amino acids: CASSLGGQGAGNEQFF.

The rearrangement joins TRBV7-6 to TRBJ2-3; 13 bases are shared with TRBD2. V was pared by 2 bases and J by 0 bases, with 8 bases of the junction left unmatched. The CDR3 sequence is 19 residues long. The V gene's germline CDR1 is SGHVS and CDR2 FNYEAQ. The CDR3 loop is CASSLPGLAGDPSTDTQYF. DNA for the CDR3: TGTGCCAGCAGCTTACCAGGACTAGCGGGGGACCCTAGCACAGATACGCAGTATTTT.

The CDR3 reads CASSGNGETQYF. CDR3 bases: TGTGCCAGCAGTGGGAACGGGGAGACCCAGTACTTC. The chain links TRBV2 to TRBJ2-5; no definite D call. The CDR3 length is 12 residues. Germline CDR1 SNHLY, CDR2 FYNNEI. The ends were cut back, 4 bases at V and 5 bases at J, with 8 bases in the middle. Full variable domain (missing parts from reference TRBV2 and TRBJ2-5): EPEVTQTPSHQVTQMGQEVILRCVPISNHLYFYWYRQILGQKVEFLVSFYNNEISEKSEIFDDQFSVERPDGSNFTLKIRSTKLEDSAMYFCASSGNGETQYFGPGTRLLVL.

The rearrangement links TRBV28 to TRBJ2-1; unclear D gene. CDR1 MDHEN and CDR2 SYDVKM come from the germline V gene. The CDR3 is made up of 14 amino acids. V was clipped by 4 bases and J by 2 bases, with 9 bases between them. CDR3 sequence (DNA): TGTGCCAGCAGTTCACCCCGGCCCTACAATGAGCAGTTCTTC. Translating gives CASSSPRPYNEQFF. Full variable domain (remainder filled in from reference TRBV28 and TRBJ2-1): DVKVTQSSRYLVKRTGEKVFLECVQDMDHENMFWYRQDPGLGLRLIYFSYDVKMKEKGDIPEGYSVSREKKERFSLILESASTNQTSMYLCASSSPRPYNEQFFGPGTRLTVL.

The rearrangement uses TRBV19 and TRBJ2-1; weak D call: TRBD2 (5 bases). V lost 3 bases, J lost 1 base, and 10 bases lay in between. The length of the CDR3 is 15 residues. Germline V gene lookup returns CDR1 LNHDA and CDR2 SQIVND (reference sequence). CDR3 bases: TGTGCCAGTAGTATTTTGGGGAGATCCTACAATGAGCAGTTCTTC. Its translation: CASSILGRSYNEQFF.

This clone was counted a single time. The chain couples TRBV12-3 or TRBV12-4 to TRBJ2-1, with a possible D match to TRBD1 (6 bases). V dropped 5 bases and J dropped 7 bases, with 9 bases sitting between them. This CDR3 contains 12 residues. CDR3 DNA: TGTGCCAGCAGTAAAAGGGGGAATGAGCAGTTCTTC. It encodes CASSKRGNEQFF.

The genes are TRBV29-1 and TRBJ1-2; possibly TRBD1 for D (5 bases). Germline CDR1 and CDR2: SQVTM and ANQGSEA. The CDR3 covers 16 residues. Trimming removed 0 bases from V and 4 bases from J, with 18 bases in between. The CDR3 loop is CSVEDPSRDRGYGYTF. DNA for the CDR3: TGCAGCGTTGAAGATCCTTCCAGGGATCGTGGCTATGGCTACACCTTC.

This chain joins TRBV19 and TRBJ2-1, with D perhaps given as TRBD1 or TRBD2 (5 bases each). Trimming removed 5 bases from V and 5 bases from J, with 19 bases in between. The CDR3 contains 16 residues. Per the germline V gene, CDR1 is LNHDA and CDR2 is SQIVND (reference sequence). As DNA, the CDR3 is TGTGCCAGTAGTCCCGACGGGGCCCCCCTAAACAATGAGCAGTTCTTC. Amino acids: CASSPDGAPLNNEQFF.

This chain connects TRBV9 to TRBJ2-1; 7 bases agree with TRBD2. Germline V lookup: CDR1 SGDLS, CDR2 YYNGEE. V lost 0 bases to trimming and J lost 4 bases; unmatched junction nucleotides: 4. CDR3 length: 15 residues. The CDR3 DNA reads as TGTGCCAGCAGCGTAGGAGCTAGCGGATACAATGAGCAGTTCTTC. Translating it yields CASSVGASGYNEQFF.

The V and J genes are TRBV10-3 and TRBJ2-7; D is perhaps TRBD1 (5 bases). The V gene lost 5 bases and the J gene lost 0 bases, with 11 bases spanning the gap. Germline CDR1 reads ENHRY; CDR2 reads SYGVKD. The CDR3 totals 14 residues. The CDR3 sequence: CAISRQTSSYEQYF. In nucleotides, the CDR3 is TGTGCCATCAGTAGACAGACGAGCTCCTACGAGCAGTACTTC.

This chain uses TRBV9 with TRBJ1-1; TRBD1 agrees at 8 bases. The V and J ends lost 4 bases and 5 bases, in that order; junction bases with no gene match: 10. The CDR3 has 15 residues. From germline, CDR1 is SGDLS and CDR2 YYNGEE. The CDR3 nucleotides read TGTGCCAGCAGCCCTACCGACAGGGGTGGGACTGAAGCTTTCTTT. This translates into CASSPTDRGGTEAFF.

The J gene is TRBJ2-7, the V gene TRBV28; possibly TRBD2 for D (5 bases). Germline CDR1 and CDR2: MDHEN and SYDVKM. The V gene lost 4 bases and the J gene lost 1 base, with 17 bases spanning the gap. This CDR3 has 16 residues. CDR3 coding DNA: TGTGCCAGCAGTTCACCATCAGGAGGCCTTTCCTACGAGCAGTACTTC. Its protein product is CASSSPSGGLSYEQYF. The full variable domain, in which reference TRBV28 and TRBJ2-7 provide the parts outside the CDR3, is DVKVTQSSRYLVKRTGEKVFLECVQDMDHENMFWYRQDPGLGLRLIYFSYDVKMKEKGDIPEGYSVSREKKERFSLILESASTNQTSMYLCASSSPSGGLSYEQYFGPGTRLTVT.

This clone was detected only once. CDR3 in DNA: TGTGCCAGCAGCAAAGCGGGACAGATTACCTACAATGAGCAGTTCTTC. As protein: CASSKAGQITYNEQFF. J is TRBJ2-1 and V is TRBV7-3, with D tentatively TRBD1 or TRBD2 (7 bases each). This CDR3 spans 16 amino acids. Trimming shortened V by 5 bases and J by 2 bases, and 16 bases separated the two germline ends. Germline V lookup: CDR1 SGHTA, CDR2 FQGTGA.

The rearrangement uses TRBV19 and TRBJ2-2, with 12 bases aligning to TRBD2. The CDR3 loop spans 18 amino acids. CDR1 is LNHDA and CDR2 is SQIVND in the germline V gene (reference sequence). V was pared by 1 base and J by 0 bases, with 3 bases of the junction left unmatched. The CDR3 region has the DNA TGTGCCAGTAGTATAGCCGCTAGCGGGAGGGCGAACACCGGGGAGCTGTTTTTT. Encoded protein: CASSIAASGRANTGELFF.

The chain uses TRBV6-5 and TRBJ1-6; 7 nucleotides line up with TRBD1. The CDR3 loop spans 15 amino acids. Trimming at V came to 6 bases and at J to 10 bases, leaving 12 bases not matched to a gene. The germline V gene encodes CDR1 MNHEY and CDR2 SVGAGI. This CDR3 reads CASRSDRVSWSPLHF. Written as DNA, the CDR3 is TGTGCCAGCAGGAGCGACAGGGTCAGCTGGTCACCCCTCCACTTT.

The sample holds a few counts of this clone. The chain is built from TRBV30 and TRBJ1-4; perhaps TRBD1 as D (6 bases). The CDR3 is made up of 15 amino acids. Germline CDR1 GTSNPN, CDR2 SVGIG (reference sequence). Trimming shortened V by 2 bases and J by 4 bases, and 14 bases separated the two germline ends. CDR3 region: CAWSQRRGGNEKLFF. The CDR3 DNA sequence: TGTGCCTGGAGTCAACGGAGAGGGGGTAATGAAAAACTGTTTTTT.

The chain combines TRBV9 with TRBJ1-2; no clear D gene. The germline V gene encodes CDR1 SGDLS and CDR2 YYNGEE. Trimming removed 2 bases at V and 0 bases at J, with 14 bases between. The length of the CDR3 is 16 residues. The CDR3, as DNA: TGTGCCAGCAGCGTCAACCCGTCGAACGCTAACTATGGCTACACCTTC. It encodes CASSVNPSNANYGYTF. Full variable domain (rest looked up from reference TRBV9 and TRBJ1-2): DSGVTQTPKHLITATGQRVTLRCSPRSGDLSVYWYQQSLDQGLQFLIQYYNGEERAKGNILERFSAQQFPDLHSELNLSSLELGDSALYFCASSVNPSNANYGYTFGSGTRLTVV.

The rearrangement joins TRBV11-3 to TRBJ2-4, with D tentatively TRBD1 (6 bases). The germline CDR1 and CDR2 sequences are SGHNT and YENEEA. The CDR3 has 13 amino acids. V was pared by 6 bases and J by 0 bases, with 6 bases between. Here the CDR3 reads CASRQGAKNIQYF. CDR3 DNA sequence: TGTGCCAGCAGACAGGGAGCCAAAAACATTCAGTACTTC.

This clone occurred once. This chain links TRBV19 with TRBJ1-1; TRBD1 agrees at 10 bases. After removal of 5 bases from V and 7 bases from J, the junction contained 13 bases not matched to a gene. Germline CDR1 and CDR2: LNHDA and SQIVND (reference sequence). The CDR3 contains 16 residues. The CDR3 spells CASSPTGTGASFEAFF. The CDR3 DNA reads TGTGCCAGTAGTCCAACCGGGACAGGGGCCTCCTTTGAAGCTTTCTTT.